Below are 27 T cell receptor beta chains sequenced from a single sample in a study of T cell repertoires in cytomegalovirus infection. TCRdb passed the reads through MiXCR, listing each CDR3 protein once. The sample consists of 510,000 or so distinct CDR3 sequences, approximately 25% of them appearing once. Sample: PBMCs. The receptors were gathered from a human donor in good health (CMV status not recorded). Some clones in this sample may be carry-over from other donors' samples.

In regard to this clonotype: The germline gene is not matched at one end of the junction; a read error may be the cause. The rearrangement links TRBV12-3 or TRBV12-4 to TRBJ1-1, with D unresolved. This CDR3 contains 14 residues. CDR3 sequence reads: CASSFSGLKTEAFF. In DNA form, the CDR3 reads TGTGCCAGCAGTTTTTCGGGATTGAAAACTGAAGCTTTCTTT.

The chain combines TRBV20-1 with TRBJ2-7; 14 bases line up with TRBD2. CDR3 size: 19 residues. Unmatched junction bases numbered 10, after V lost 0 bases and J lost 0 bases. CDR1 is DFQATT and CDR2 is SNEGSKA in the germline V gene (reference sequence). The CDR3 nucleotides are TGCAGTGCTAGAGAATTGGGACTAGCGGGAGTTAGGGACTCCTACGAGCAGTACTTC. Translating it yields CSARELGLAGVRDSYEQYF.

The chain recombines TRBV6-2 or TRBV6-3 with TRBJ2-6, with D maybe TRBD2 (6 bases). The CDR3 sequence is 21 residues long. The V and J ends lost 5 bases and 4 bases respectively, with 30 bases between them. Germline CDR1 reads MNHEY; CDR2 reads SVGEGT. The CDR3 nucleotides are TGTGCCAGCAGTCCTATTACTGGGGGAGGCCCCCAACGCGGGGGGGCCAACGTCCTGACTTTC. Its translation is CASSPITGGGPQRGGANVLTF.

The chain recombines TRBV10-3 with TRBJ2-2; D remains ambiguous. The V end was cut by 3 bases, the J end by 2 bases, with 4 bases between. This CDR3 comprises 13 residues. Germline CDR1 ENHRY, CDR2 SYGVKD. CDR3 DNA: TGTGCCATCAGTGACAGAAACACCGGGGAGCTGTTTTTT. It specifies CAISDRNTGELFF.

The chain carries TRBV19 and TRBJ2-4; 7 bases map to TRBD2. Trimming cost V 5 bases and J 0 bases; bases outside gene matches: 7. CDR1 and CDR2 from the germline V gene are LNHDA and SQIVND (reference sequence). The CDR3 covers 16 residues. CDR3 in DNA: TGTGCCAGTAGTCTAGCGGCGAGGTTAGCCAAAAACATTCAGTACTTC. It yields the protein CASSLAARLAKNIQYF.

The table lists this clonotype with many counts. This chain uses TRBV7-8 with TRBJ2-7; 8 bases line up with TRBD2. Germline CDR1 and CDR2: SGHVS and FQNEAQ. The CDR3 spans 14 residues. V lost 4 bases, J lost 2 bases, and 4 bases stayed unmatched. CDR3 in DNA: TGTGCCAGCAGCTCGCCGGGACTAGCCTACGAGCAGTACTTC. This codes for CASSSPGLAYEQYF.

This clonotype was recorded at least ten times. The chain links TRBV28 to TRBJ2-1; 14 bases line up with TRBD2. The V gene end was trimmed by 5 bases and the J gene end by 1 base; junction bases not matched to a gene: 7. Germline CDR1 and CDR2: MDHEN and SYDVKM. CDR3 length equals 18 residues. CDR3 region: CASSTGTSGSGSYNEQFF. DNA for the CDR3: TGTGCCAGCAGTACGGGGACTAGCGGGAGTGGATCCTACAATGAGCAGTTCTTC.

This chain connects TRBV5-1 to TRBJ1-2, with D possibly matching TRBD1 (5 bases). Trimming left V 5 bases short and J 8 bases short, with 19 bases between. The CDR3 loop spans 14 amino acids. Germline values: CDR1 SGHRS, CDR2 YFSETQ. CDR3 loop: CASRSRAYPMGYTF. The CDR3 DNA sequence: TGCGCCAGCAGGAGCAGGGCGTACCCTATGGGCTACACCTTC.

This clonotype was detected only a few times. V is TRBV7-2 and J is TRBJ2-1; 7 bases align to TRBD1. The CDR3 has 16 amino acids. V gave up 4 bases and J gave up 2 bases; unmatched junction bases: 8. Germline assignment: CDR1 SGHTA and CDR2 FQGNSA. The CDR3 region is CASSSPTGTAYNEQFF. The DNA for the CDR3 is TGTGCCAGCAGCTCCCCAACCGGGACAGCCTACAATGAGCAGTTCTTC.

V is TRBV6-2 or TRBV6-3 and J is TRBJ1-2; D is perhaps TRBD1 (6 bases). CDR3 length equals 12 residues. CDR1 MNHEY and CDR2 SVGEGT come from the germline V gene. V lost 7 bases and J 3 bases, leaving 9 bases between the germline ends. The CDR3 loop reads CASTDSYYGYTF. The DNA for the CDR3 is TGTGCCAGCACGGACAGCTACTATGGCTACACCTTC.

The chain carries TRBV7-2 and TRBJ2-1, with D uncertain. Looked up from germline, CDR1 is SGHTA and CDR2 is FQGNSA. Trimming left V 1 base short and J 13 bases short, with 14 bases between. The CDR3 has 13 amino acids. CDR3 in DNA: TGTGCCAGCAGCTTAGAGACCGGGCCGGGCCAGTTCTTC. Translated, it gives CASSLETGPGQFF.

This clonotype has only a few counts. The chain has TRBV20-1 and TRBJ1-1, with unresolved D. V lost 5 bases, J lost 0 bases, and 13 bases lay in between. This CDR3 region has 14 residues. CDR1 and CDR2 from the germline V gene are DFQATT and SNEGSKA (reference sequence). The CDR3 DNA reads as TGCAGTGCTCTCCCCCGAAACATGAACACTGAAGCTTTCTTT. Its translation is CSALPRNMNTEAFF.

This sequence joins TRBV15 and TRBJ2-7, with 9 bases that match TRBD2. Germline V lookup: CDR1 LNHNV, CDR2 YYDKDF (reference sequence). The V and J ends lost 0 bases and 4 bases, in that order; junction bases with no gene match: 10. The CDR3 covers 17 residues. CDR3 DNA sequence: TGTGCCACCAGCAGAGATTGGGGTAGCGGGAGCTCGTACGAGCAGTACTTC. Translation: CATSRDWGSGSSYEQYF.

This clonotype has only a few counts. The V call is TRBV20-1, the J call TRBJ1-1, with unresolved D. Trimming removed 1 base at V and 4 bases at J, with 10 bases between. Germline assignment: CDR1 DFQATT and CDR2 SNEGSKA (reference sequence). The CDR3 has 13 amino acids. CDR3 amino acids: CSARVLIGTEAFF. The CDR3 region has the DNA TGCAGTGCTAGAGTCCTTATCGGCACTGAAGCTTTCTTT.

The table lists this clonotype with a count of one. This CDR3 is CASRTTSGRGDNEQFF. The CDR3 nucleotides read TGTGCCAGCAGGACGACTAGCGGGAGGGGAGACAATGAGCAGTTCTTC. This chain joins TRBV2 and TRBJ2-1; 14 bases match TRBD2. This CDR3 comprises 16 residues. Germline-derived CDR1 and CDR2 are SNHLY and FYNNEI. The trim removed 6 bases at V and 5 bases at J, leaving 6 bases unmatched.

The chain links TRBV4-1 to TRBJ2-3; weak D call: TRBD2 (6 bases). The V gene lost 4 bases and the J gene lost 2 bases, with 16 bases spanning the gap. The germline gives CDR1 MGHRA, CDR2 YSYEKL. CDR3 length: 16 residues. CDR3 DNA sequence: TGCGCCAGCAGCCCTCCGCTGGCGGGATTCACAGATACGCAGTATTTT. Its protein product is CASSPPLAGFTDTQYF.

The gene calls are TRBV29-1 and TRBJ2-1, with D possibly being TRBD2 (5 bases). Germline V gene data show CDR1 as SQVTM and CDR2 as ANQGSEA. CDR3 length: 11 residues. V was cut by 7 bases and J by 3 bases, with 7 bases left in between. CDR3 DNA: TGCAGCGAAACTAGCTACAATGAGCAGTTCTTC. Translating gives CSETSYNEQFF.

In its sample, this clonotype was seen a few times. CDR3 residues: CASSPLFQENEQFF. CDR3 bases: TGTGCCAGCAGTCCCCTCTTCCAAGAGAATGAGCAGTTCTTC. The chain couples TRBV12-3 or TRBV12-4 to TRBJ2-1; D not certain. This CDR3 has 14 residues. V gave up 5 bases and J gave up 7 bases, with 15 bases separating them.

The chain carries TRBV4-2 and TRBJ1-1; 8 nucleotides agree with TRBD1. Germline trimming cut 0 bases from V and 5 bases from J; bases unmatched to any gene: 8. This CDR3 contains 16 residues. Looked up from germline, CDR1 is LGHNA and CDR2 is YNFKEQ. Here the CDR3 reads CASSQDLTGAETEAFF. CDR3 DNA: TGTGCCAGCAGCCAAGACCTGACAGGGGCTGAGACTGAAGCTTTCTTT.

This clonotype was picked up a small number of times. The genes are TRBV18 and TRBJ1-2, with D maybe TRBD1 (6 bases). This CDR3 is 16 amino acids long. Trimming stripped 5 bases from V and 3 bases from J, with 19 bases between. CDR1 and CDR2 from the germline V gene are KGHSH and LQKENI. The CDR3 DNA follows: TGTGCCAGCTCATTAACTTACAGGGAAGAGGACTATGGCTACACCTTC. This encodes CASSLTYREEDYGYTF.

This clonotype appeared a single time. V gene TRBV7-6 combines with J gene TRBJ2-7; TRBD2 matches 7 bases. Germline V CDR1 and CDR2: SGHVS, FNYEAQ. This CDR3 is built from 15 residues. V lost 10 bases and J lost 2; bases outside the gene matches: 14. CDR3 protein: CATDWVGTKPYEQYV. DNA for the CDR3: TGTGCCACCGATTGGGTGGGGACTAAACCCTACGAGCAGTACGTC.

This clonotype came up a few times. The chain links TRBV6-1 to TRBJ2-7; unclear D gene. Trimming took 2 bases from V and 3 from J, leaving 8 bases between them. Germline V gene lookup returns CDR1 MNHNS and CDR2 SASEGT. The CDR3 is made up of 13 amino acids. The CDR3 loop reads CASSERPGYEQYV. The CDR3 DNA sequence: TGTGCCAGCAGTGAAAGGCCGGGCTACGAGCAGTACGTC.

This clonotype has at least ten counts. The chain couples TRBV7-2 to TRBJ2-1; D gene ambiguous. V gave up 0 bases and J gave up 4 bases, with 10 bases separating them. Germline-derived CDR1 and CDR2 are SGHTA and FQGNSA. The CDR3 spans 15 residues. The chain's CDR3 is CASSLARLEYNEQFF. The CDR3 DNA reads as TGTGCCAGCAGCTTAGCACGTCTAGAATACAATGAGCAGTTCTTC.

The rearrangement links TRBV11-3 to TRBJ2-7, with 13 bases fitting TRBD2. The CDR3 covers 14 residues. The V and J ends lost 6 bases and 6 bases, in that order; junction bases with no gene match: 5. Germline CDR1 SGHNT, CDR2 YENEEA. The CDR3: CASSGTSGTGEQYV. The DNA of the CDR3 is TGTGCCAGCAGTGGGACTAGCGGGACTGGCGAGCAGTACGTC.

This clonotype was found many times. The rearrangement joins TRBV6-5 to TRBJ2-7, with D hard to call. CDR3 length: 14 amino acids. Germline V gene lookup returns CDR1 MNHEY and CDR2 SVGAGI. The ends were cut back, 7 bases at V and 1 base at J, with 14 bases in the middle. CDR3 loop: CASTPRANSYEQYF. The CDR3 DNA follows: TGTGCCAGCACCCCAAGGGCAAATTCCTACGAGCAGTACTTC.

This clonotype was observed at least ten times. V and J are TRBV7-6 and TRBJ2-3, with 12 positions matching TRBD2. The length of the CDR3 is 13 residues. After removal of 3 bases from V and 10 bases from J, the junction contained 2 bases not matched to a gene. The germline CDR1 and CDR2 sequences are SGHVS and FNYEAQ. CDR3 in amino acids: CASSFLAGGPQYF. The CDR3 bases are TGTGCCAGCAGCTTCCTAGCGGGAGGGCCGCAGTATTTT.

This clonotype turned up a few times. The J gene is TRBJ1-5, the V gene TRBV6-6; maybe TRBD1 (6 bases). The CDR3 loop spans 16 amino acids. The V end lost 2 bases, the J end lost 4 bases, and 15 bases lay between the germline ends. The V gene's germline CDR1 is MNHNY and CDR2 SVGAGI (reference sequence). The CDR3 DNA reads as TGTGCCAGCAGTTACCCCTCGGGGGCCCCGAATCAGCCCCAGCATTTT. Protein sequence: CASSYPSGAPNQPQHF.